Listed here are 11 T cell receptor beta chains from one sample, sequenced in a study of blood T cell repertoires in COVID-19. Profiling relied on immunoSEQ multiplex PCR, and the TCRdb table lists in-frame clones only, not all of them. The sample holds around 350,000 clones, approximately 86% seen once. The sequenced material came from peripheral blood. The source of these receptors is a human donor in a cohort sampled during active COVID-19.

This clone appeared a few times. V gene TRBV3-1 (or the pseudogene TRBV3-2) combines with J gene TRBJ2-7; the D is unclear. The CDR3 covers 16 residues. Germline V CDR1 and CDR2: LGHDT, YNNKEL (reference sequence). The V gene lost 0 bases and the J gene lost 2 bases, with 14 bases spanning the gap. CDR3 sequence (DNA): TGTGCCAGCAGCCAAGATATAGTGACTCTTCCCTACGAGCAGTACTTC. This translates into CASSQDIVTLPYEQYF.

The rearrangement joins TRBV6-1 to TRBJ1-2; maybe TRBD1 (5 bases). This CDR3 contains 14 residues. Deletions cut 1 base from V and 6 bases from J, with 12 bases between. CDR1 is MNHNS, CDR2 SASEGT, per germline. Written as DNA, the CDR3 is TGTGCCAGCAGTGAAGGGCAGGGATCGGATGGCTACACCTTC. Its translation: CASSEGQGSDGYTF.

The gene calls are TRBV5-1 and TRBJ2-5, with TRBD1 matching 9 bases. This CDR3 has 16 residues. Germline V gives CDR1 SGHRS, CDR2 YFSETQ. Unmatched junction bases numbered 9, after V lost 4 bases and J lost 2 bases. The CDR3 region is CASSRTGAIRQETQYF. The CDR3 DNA follows: TGCGCCAGCAGCAGGACAGGGGCTATAAGGCAAGAGACCCAGTACTTC.

This rearrangement joins TRBV15 to TRBJ2-1, with D unclear. The V end was cut by 2 bases, the J end by 0 bases, with 14 bases between. The germline V gene has CDR1 LNHNV and CDR2 YYDKDF (reference sequence). The CDR3 is 17 amino acids. CDR3 residues: CATSRTFGASSYNEQFF. Here the CDR3 DNA reads TGTGCCACCAGCAGAACATTTGGAGCGAGCTCCTACAATGAGCAGTTCTTC.

This chain connects TRBV5-1 to TRBJ2-5; D may be TRBD1 (6 bases). CDR3 size: 14 residues. V was shortened by 4 bases and J by 2 bases, with 12 bases between the two germline ends. Per germline, CDR1 SGHRS and CDR2 YFSETQ. CDR3 DNA: TGCGCCAGCAGCCAAGGACAGCCACAAGAGACCCAGTACTTC. Translated, it gives CASSQGQPQETQYF.

The chain joins TRBV9 to TRBJ1-2; 7 bases line up with TRBD1. CDR3 size: 16 residues. Germline values: CDR1 SGDLS, CDR2 YYNGEE. J was trimmed by 1 base and V by 3 bases; bases with no gene match: 9. The CDR3 sequence: CASSAGTANLNYGYTF. Written as DNA, the CDR3 is TGTGCCAGCAGCGCGGGGACAGCCAACCTTAACTATGGCTACACCTTC.

The chain is built from TRBV28 and TRBJ2-7, with 9 positions matching TRBD2. This CDR3 has 14 amino acids. The V gene's germline CDR1 is MDHEN and CDR2 SYDVKM. V dropped 6 bases and J dropped 0; count of bases not matched to a gene: 3. CDR3 nucleotide sequence: TGTGCCAGCAGACTAGCGGGTCCCTCCTACGAGCAGTACTTC. Translating it yields CASRLAGPSYEQYF.

The rearrangement joins TRBV7-3 to TRBJ2-3; no firm D call. Trimming took off 1 base at V and 1 base at J, with 12 bases between the two ends. The germline gives CDR1 SGHTA, CDR2 FQGTGA. The CDR3 extends over 16 amino acids. The CDR3, as DNA: TGTGCCAGCAGCTTAAGCGGTAGTCGAGGCACAGATACGCAGTATTTT. Translating it yields CASSLSGSRGTDTQYF.

Of note for this clone: Other DNA sequences in the same sample also yield this CDR3. The chain uses TRBV30 and TRBJ1-2; D perhaps matches TRBD1 (5 bases). The CDR3 totals 12 residues. V lost 0 bases and J 7 bases, leaving 9 bases between the germline ends. CDR1 GTSNPN and CDR2 SVGIG come from the germline V gene (reference sequence). The chain's CDR3 is CAWSVGRGGYTF. CDR3 coding DNA: TGTGCCTGGAGTGTCGGGAGGGGTGGCTACACCTTC.

V usage is TRBV27 and J usage is TRBJ1-1; D possibly corresponds to TRBD1 (5 bases). Germline lookup yields CDR1 MNHEY and CDR2 SMNVEV (reference sequence). The V end lost 1 base, the J end lost 6 bases, and 18 bases lay between the germline ends. The CDR3 is 16 amino acids. CDR3 nucleotide sequence: TGTGCCAGCAGTTTATGGGGAAGAGCCGGGGGATCTGAAGCTTTCTTT. It specifies CASSLWGRAGGSEAFF.

The genes are TRBV5-1 and TRBJ2-1, with a tentative D call TRBD2 (5 bases). Germline-derived CDR1 and CDR2 are SGHRS and YFSETQ. The germline V and J ends were trimmed by 2 bases and 8 bases, with 11 bases remaining between them. There are 13 residues in the CDR3. The CDR3 sequence is CASSFLRRDEQFF. In DNA form, the CDR3 reads TGCGCCAGCAGCTTCCTTAGGCGGGATGAGCAGTTCTTC.